The 21 T cell receptor beta chains presented below share a single source sample, sequenced in a study of blood T cell repertoires in COVID-19. This table comes from immunoSEQ multiplex PCR, and its TCRdb copy is limited to in-frame clones, with some not included. This sample carries about 29,000 clones, roughly 80% of them seen once, and the ten largest clones take approximately 10%. Sequencing was done on a sample of peripheral blood. These TCRs come from an older man with active COVID-19.

The J gene is TRBJ2-1, the V gene TRBV4-2, with 13 bases lining up with TRBD2. This CDR3 has 17 residues. CDR1 is LGHNA, CDR2 YNFKEQ, per germline. Trimming at V came to 3 bases and at J to 4 bases, leaving 6 bases not matched to a gene. The CDR3 DNA is TGTGCCAGCAGCCAGCACACTAGCGGGGGGGCGTACAATGAGCAGTTCTTC. Its protein product is CASSQHTSGGAYNEQFF.

J is TRBJ2-3 and V is TRBV3-1 (or the pseudogene TRBV3-2); D is unclear. The CDR3 runs 13 residues. The germline gives CDR1 LGHDT, CDR2 YNNKEL (reference sequence). The V gene lost 0 bases and the J gene lost 10 bases, with 11 bases spanning the gap. DNA for the CDR3: TGTGCCAGCAGCCAAGATCGGTCTACCTCGCAGTATTTT. This sequence encodes CASSQDRSTSQYF.

The rearrangement joins TRBV6-1 to TRBJ2-2; 8 bases align to TRBD1. This CDR3 has 17 residues. Trimming at V came to 2 bases and at J to 7 bases, leaving 12 bases not matched to a gene. Germline CDR1 reads MNHNS; CDR2 reads SASEGT. As DNA, the CDR3 is TGTGCCAGCAGTGAAACGTGGGGCAGGGGGCATGTCGGGGAGCTGTTTTTT. Residues: CASSETWGRGHVGELFF.

This clone was observed once. The chain joins TRBV21-1 to TRBJ1-4; the table's D call TRBD1 went unverified against the DNA. TRBV21-1 has pseudogene status. The CDR3 has 15 residues. CDR3 DNA sequence: TGTGCCAGCAGCAAAGGGTCCAGGCTTAATGAAAAACTGTTTTTT. Translated: CASSKGSRLNEKLFF.

The V and J genes are TRBV11-2 and TRBJ2-7; 7 bases map to TRBD1. CDR1 is SGHAT and CDR2 is FQNNGV in the germline V gene. The CDR3 is made up of 16 amino acids. J was trimmed by 2 bases and V by 0 bases; bases with no gene match: 7. CDR3 sequence (DNA): TGTGCCAGCAGCTTAGATTTCGGGACAGTAACCTACGAGCAGTACTTC. This codes for CASSLDFGTVTYEQYF.

The chain employs TRBV20-1 and TRBJ1-6, with a tentative D call TRBD1 (5 bases). CDR3 size: 11 residues. The germline V and J ends were trimmed by 7 bases and 14 bases, with 15 bases remaining between them. Germline CDR1 reads DFQATT; CDR2 reads SNEGSKA (reference sequence). The CDR3 reads CSVPGDVALHF. The DNA for the CDR3 is TGCAGTGTCCCGGGGGATGTAGCCCTCCACTTT.

V is TRBV6-1 and J is TRBJ2-1, with 10 bases identical to TRBD1. Germline V gene sequence: CDR1 MNHNS, CDR2 SASEGT. The CDR3 runs to 16 residues. J was trimmed by 2 bases and V by 2 bases; bases with no gene match: 3. The CDR3 DNA follows: TGTGCCAGCAGTGAAATTGGGACAGGGGCCTACAATGAGCAGTTCTTC. Amino acids: CASSEIGTGAYNEQFF.

The chain has TRBV25-1 and TRBJ1-2; D call uncertain. V was trimmed by 1 base and J by 8 bases, leaving 8 bases between them. Germline values: CDR1 MGHDK, CDR2 SYGVNS. This CDR3 contains 12 residues. CDR3 in DNA: TGTGCCAGCAGTGAATTTAGTCGGGGCTACACCTTC. Amino acids: CASSEFSRGYTF.

The chain is built from TRBV19 and TRBJ1-2; a weak D match, TRBD1 (6 bases). The length of the CDR3 is 13 residues. V gave up 1 base and J gave up 7 bases, with 10 bases separating them. Per germline, CDR1 LNHDA and CDR2 SQIVND (reference sequence). The chain's CDR3 is CASSIVGQPGYTF. The CDR3 DNA reads as TGTGCCAGTAGTATAGTTGGACAGCCTGGCTACACCTTC.

The rearrangement links TRBV6-5 to TRBJ2-3; TRBD2 might be the D (7 bases). This CDR3 has 15 amino acids. Deletions cut 7 bases from V and 7 bases from J, with 21 bases between. Germline CDR1 and CDR2: MNHEY and SVGAGI. The CDR3 DNA reads TGTGCCAGCACCAATGGGGGGGCGCCGAGGAATACGCAGTATTTT. Translating it yields CASTNGGAPRNTQYF.

The chain combines TRBV7-2 with TRBJ2-7, with D tentatively TRBD2 (5 bases). From germline, CDR1 is SGHTA and CDR2 FQGNSA. V lost 5 bases and J 6 bases, leaving 17 bases between the germline ends. The length of the CDR3 is 14 residues. The CDR3 region is CASSPTGWRVEQYF. The CDR3 coding sequence is TGTGCCAGCAGCCCAACCGGGTGGCGGGTCGAGCAGTACTTC.

The gene calls are TRBV11-3 and TRBJ2-1, with TRBD2 matching over 12 bases. Germline loops: CDR1 SGHNT, CDR2 YENEEA. The ends lost 3 bases at V and 8 bases at J; junction bases unmatched: 5. The CDR3 sequence is 15 residues long. For the CDR3, the DNA is TGTGCCAGCAGCTTGCTAGCGGGGGGGCCCGATGAGCAGTTCTTC. Protein product: CASSLLAGGPDEQFF. Combining the CDR3 with reference TRBV11-3 and TRBJ2-1 gives the whole variable domain EAGVVQSPRYKIIEKKQPVAFWCNPISGHNTLYWYLQNLGQGPELLIRYENEEAVDDSQLPKDRFSAERLKGVDSTLKIQPAELGDSAVYLCASSLLAGGPDEQFFGPGTRLTVL.

This rearrangement joins TRBV4-1 to TRBJ2-5; 7 bases are a match to TRBD1. Germline V lookup: CDR1 MGHRA, CDR2 YSYEKL. V lost 3 bases and J lost 1; bases outside the gene matches: 8. The length of the CDR3 is 16 residues. The CDR3 DNA reads as TGCGCCAGCAGCCACTTCATCCGGACAGGCCAAGAGACCCAGTACTTC. This encodes CASSHFIRTGQETQYF.

The chain has TRBV3-1 (or the pseudogene TRBV3-2) and TRBJ2-7; 7 positions match TRBD1. The V segment lost 1 base and the J segment 3 bases; nucleotides outside the gene matches: 6. CDR3 length: 15 amino acids. Germline CDR1 and CDR2: LGHDT and YNNKEL (reference sequence). Here the CDR3 reads CASSQVLGTVYEQYF. CDR3 coding DNA: TGTGCCAGCAGCCAAGTTCTTGGGACAGTCTACGAGCAGTACTTC.

The V call is TRBV7-8, the J call TRBJ2-7; TRBD1 agrees at 7 bases. J gave up 3 bases and V 9 bases, and 17 bases lay outside the gene matches. Per germline, CDR1 SGHVS and CDR2 FQNEAQ. The CDR3 sequence is 16 residues long. CDR3 sequence (DNA): TGTGCCAGTCGAACTTTACAGGGGATGAAGGGCTACGAGCAGTACTTC. Translation: CASRTLQGMKGYEQYF.

The V and J genes are TRBV9 and TRBJ2-3; 13 nucleotides agree with TRBD2. Germline values: CDR1 SGDLS, CDR2 YYNGEE. The CDR3 consists of 15 residues. J gave up 5 bases and V 4 bases, and 4 bases lay outside the gene matches. CDR3 sequence (DNA): TGTGCCAGCAGCTACACTAGCGGGGGGGGAGATACGCAGTATTTT. It codes for CASSYTSGGGDTQYF.

This rearrangement joins TRBV18 to TRBJ2-3, with 9 bases aligning to TRBD1. The V gene end was trimmed by 6 bases and the J gene end by 1 base; junction bases not matched to a gene: 5. The CDR3 contains 15 residues. From germline, CDR1 is KGHSH and CDR2 LQKENI. The CDR3: CASSNRDRGTDTQYF. The CDR3, as DNA: TGTGCCAGCTCTAACCGGGACAGGGGCACAGATACGCAGTATTTT.

The chain's CDR3 is CASSLSPGYNEKLFF. The DNA for the CDR3 is TGCGCCAGCAGCCTATCCCCGGGGTATAATGAAAAACTGTTTTTT. The chain has TRBV4-1 and TRBJ1-4, with no clear D. The V and J ends lost 4 bases and 4 bases respectively, with 13 bases between them. The germline CDR1 and CDR2 sequences are MGHRA and YSYEKL. The CDR3 is made up of 15 amino acids.

The chain is built from TRBV6-5 and TRBJ2-1, with 8 bases that match TRBD2. The CDR3 is 15 amino acids. Germline CDR1 reads MNHEY; CDR2 reads SVGAGI. Trimming removed 1 base from V and 4 bases from J; junction bases left unmatched: 3. CDR3 residues: CASSYFGGGYNEQFF. CDR3 nucleotide sequence: TGTGCCAGCAGTTACTTCGGGGGGGGTTACAATGAGCAGTTCTTC.

The genes are TRBV3-1 (or the pseudogene TRBV3-2) and TRBJ1-1, with 9 bases lining up with TRBD1. The CDR3 has 15 residues. V shed 7 bases, J shed 1 base, and the junction held 7 bases outside the gene matches. Germline CDR1 reads LGHDT; CDR2 reads YNNKEL (reference sequence). CDR3 nucleotide sequence: TGTGCCAGCAAACTAGGGACAGGGTCGAACACTGAAGCTTTCTTT. It is translated as CASKLGTGSNTEAFF.

The rearrangement joins TRBV28 to TRBJ1-5, with D perhaps TRBD1 (6 bases). Trimming shortened V by 5 bases and J by 6 bases, and 14 bases separated the two germline ends. The CDR3 totals 14 residues. CDR1 and CDR2 (germline): MDHEN, SYDVKM. The CDR3 sequence: CASSVQGASQPQHF. DNA for the CDR3: TGTGCCAGCAGTGTACAGGGTGCAAGTCAGCCCCAGCATTTT. The variable domain in full, with the rest retrieved from reference TRBV28 and TRBJ1-5, is DVKVTQSSRYLVKRTGEKVFLECVQDMDHENMFWYRQDPGLGLRLIYFSYDVKMKEKGDIPEGYSVSREKKERFSLILESASTNQTSMYLCASSVQGASQPQHFGDGTRLSIL.